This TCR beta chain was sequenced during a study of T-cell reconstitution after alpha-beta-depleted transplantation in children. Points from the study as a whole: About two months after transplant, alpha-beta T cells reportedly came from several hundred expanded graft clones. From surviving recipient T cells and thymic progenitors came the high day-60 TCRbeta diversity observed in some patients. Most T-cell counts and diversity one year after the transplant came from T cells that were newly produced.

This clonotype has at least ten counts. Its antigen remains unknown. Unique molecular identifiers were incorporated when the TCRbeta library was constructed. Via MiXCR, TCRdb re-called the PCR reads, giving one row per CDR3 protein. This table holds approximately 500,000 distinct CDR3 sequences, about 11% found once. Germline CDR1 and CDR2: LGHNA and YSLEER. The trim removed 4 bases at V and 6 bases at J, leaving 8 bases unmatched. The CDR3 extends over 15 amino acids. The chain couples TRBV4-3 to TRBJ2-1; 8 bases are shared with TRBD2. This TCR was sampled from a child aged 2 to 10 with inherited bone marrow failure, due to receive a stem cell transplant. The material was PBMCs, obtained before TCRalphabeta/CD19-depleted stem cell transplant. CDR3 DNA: TGCGCCAGCAGCCCCGGGGTAGCGGGAACCAATGAGCAGTTCTTC. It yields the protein CASSPGVAGTNEQFF.